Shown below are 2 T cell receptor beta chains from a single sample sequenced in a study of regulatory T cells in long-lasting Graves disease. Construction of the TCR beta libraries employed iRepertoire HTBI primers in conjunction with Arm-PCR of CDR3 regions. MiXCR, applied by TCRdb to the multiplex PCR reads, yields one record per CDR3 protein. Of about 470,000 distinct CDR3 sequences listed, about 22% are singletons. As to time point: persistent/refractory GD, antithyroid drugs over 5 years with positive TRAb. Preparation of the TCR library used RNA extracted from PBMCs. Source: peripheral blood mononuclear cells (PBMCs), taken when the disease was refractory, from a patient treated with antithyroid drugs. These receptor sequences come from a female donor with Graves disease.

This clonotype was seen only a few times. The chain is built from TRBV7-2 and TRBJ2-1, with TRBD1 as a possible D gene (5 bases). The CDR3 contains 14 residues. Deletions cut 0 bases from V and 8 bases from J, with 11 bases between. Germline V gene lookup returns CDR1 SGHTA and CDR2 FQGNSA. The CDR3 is CASSLAFPGHEQFF. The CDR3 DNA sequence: TGTGCCAGCAGCTTAGCGTTCCCAGGGCATGAGCAGTTCTTC.

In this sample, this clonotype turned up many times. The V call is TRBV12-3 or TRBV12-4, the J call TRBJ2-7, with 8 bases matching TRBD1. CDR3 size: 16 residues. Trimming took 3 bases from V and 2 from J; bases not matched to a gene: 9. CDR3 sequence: CASSFDTDREPYEQYF. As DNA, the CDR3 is TGTGCCAGCAGTTTCGACACGGACAGGGAGCCCTACGAGCAGTACTTC.